Given below is one T cell receptor (beta chain) in context. Its antigen target is currently unknown. Base-call qualities are not available, and no considerably larger clone is one nucleotide away. The time point label for this specimen denotes: about 28 days (+/-7) after the second vaccine dose. AZD1222 recipients with second doses at about 4 weeks or about 12 weeks were pooled, because spike-specific TCR depth and breadth did not differ between schedules. Vaccinee samples came from UK trials COV001 and COV002, including a single-blind randomized controlled phase 2/3 trial of AZD1222 (ChAdOx1 nCoV-19) in healthy adults. For TCRbeta chain sequencing, PBMC samples were collected from trial participants at day 0 and at day 28 after the second dose. This sample stems from a study of T cell responses to AZD1222 COVID-19 vaccine (dated by TCRdb to 2020 to 2022). For the study in its entirety: A total of around 240 trial participants underwent TCR sequencing, of whom about 200 had received two doses of AZD1222 and 26 had received two doses of the MenACWY control vaccine. Trial participants were enrolled into age subgroups of 18-55, 56-69 and 70-plus years, which contained about 150, 27 and 61 TCR-sequenced participants, respectively. General findings and caveats noted by the study authors: The 56-69-year group was small, and its depth increase did not reach significance, likely because of low power. Because no day 14 peak-response samples were available, the repertoires could be characterized only after the peak T cell response. Conclusions about previously exposed vaccinees are limited because only a handful of AZD1222 recipients were SARS-CoV-2 seropositive at baseline. After two AZD1222 doses, both the breadth and the depth of spike-specific TCRs were significantly higher than at day 0 and than in MenACWY recipients. Participants were mostly white British and included more females than males, and it was suggested by the authors that clonal diversity may have been underestimated. Reportedly, almost half of the unique spike-specific TCRs recognized epitopes lying outside the regions that are mutated in the B.1.351 and B.1.1.7 variants. The vaccine-associated CD4 TCRs covered the entire spike protein, and the dominant responses fell in regions 160-218 and 743-854.

The CDR3 regions of human TCRbeta chains were analyzed by immunosequencing. The authors' pipeline ran thus. TCRs in the repertoires were compared against a reference library of SARS-CoV-2-specific TCRs that had been generated with the MIRA antigen-specificity platform. Breadth was defined as the fraction of unique TCRs that were SARS-CoV-2-associated. Depth was defined as the fraction of total T cells that were SARS-CoV-2-associated. Each spike-specific TCR was assigned to its reactive spike region and to a CD4 or CD8 class using the MIRA data. Log10-transformed breadth and depth values were compared by one-way ANOVA with Sidak's multiple comparisons tests. This is the immuneACCESS table as TCRdb keeps it, with only in-frame sequences that have V and J called. A part of the clones is gone; compared with another copy, unresolved V genes explain less than half, and the rest is unexplained. Clonal size and the V and J genes are those of that table, whereas D and trimming came from the DNA. The sample contains 150,000 to 200,000 clones, 94% of them found a single time. The ten largest clones add up to approximately 4.8% of the sample.

Including cysteine and phenylalanine, the CDR3 has 19 amino acids. Only CDR3 DNA is held: 57 bases, read in frame from base 1. Looking up the germline V gene yields CDR1 LGHNA and CDR2 YNFKEQ. Trimming at the junction amounts to 1 base on V and 3 bases on J, and the germline ends lie 24 bases apart. The TCR sequence derives from an adult who received the AZD1222 COVID-19 vaccine. The rearrangement combines TRBV4-2 with TRBJ1-1; the D gene lacks a confident call. The source was peripheral blood, collected 28 days after the second AZD1222 dose. The base sequence is TGTGCCAGCAGCCAAGGGCGCGGACGGTCGAGGGAGAGGGACACTGAAGCTTTCTTT. Its protein product is CASSQGRGRSRERDTEAFF.